Below are 25 T cell receptor beta chains sequenced from a single sample in a study of vaccination effects on CD4 cells after COVID-19. No antigen has been identified for these receptors. Once cultured for more than nine days, the cells underwent separation to obtain CD4+ T cells. Repertoires were generated with immunoSEQ multiplex PCR, while TCRdb's copy carries only in-frame clones and drops some. The sample lists approximately 60,000 clones, about 72% occurring once. The sequenced sample was CD4+ T cells from PBMCs cultured without peptide, obtained before COVID-19 vaccination. The receptor set was obtained from a human donor who had a prior SARS-CoV-2 infection.

This chain links TRBV5-1 with TRBJ1-1; 7 bases agree with TRBD1. V lost 4 bases and J lost 1; bases outside the gene matches: 7. The CDR3 consists of 15 residues. Germline-derived CDR1 and CDR2 are SGHRS and YFSETQ. As DNA, the CDR3 is TGCGCCAGCAGCGTCTTGGGACAGAAGAACACTGAAGCTTTCTTT. It translates to CASSVLGQKNTEAFF. Variable domain in full (rest from reference TRBV5-1 and TRBJ1-1): KAGVTQTPRYLIKTRGQQVTLSCSPISGHRSVSWYQQTPGQGLQFLFEYFSETQRNKGNFPGRFSGRQFSNSRSEMNVSTLELGDSALYLCASSVLGQKNTEAFFGQGTRLTVV.

The chain carries TRBV5-1 and TRBJ1-1; 10 bases are a match to TRBD1. CDR1 is SGHRS and CDR2 is YFSETQ in the germline V gene. The CDR3 spans 15 residues. The ends lost 5 bases at V and 6 bases at J; junction bases unmatched: 10. CDR3 sequence: CASRKRQGAPSEAFF. For the CDR3, the DNA is TGCGCCAGCAGGAAGAGACAGGGGGCACCATCTGAAGCTTTCTTT.

This chain joins TRBV6-5 and TRBJ1-2, with 7 positions matching TRBD1. Germline assignment: CDR1 MNHEY and CDR2 SVGAGI. CDR3 length: 13 amino acids. Trimming cost V 5 bases and J 4 bases; bases outside gene matches: 4. CDR3 loop: CASSRGLGYGYTF. Here the CDR3 DNA reads TGTGCCAGCAGTAGGGGGCTTGGCTATGGCTACACCTTC.

This sequence joins TRBV5-5 and TRBJ2-1; no reliable D call. The germline V gene encodes CDR1 SGHKS and CDR2 YYEKEE (reference sequence). The CDR3 is 15 residues long. Trimming stripped 6 bases from V and 0 bases from J, with 13 bases between. CDR3 amino acids: CASTRSLSSYNEQFF. In DNA form, the CDR3 reads TGTGCCAGCACCCGGTCTTTAAGCTCCTACAATGAGCAGTTCTTC.

In its sample, this clone was seen once. This chain uses TRBV3-1 (or the pseudogene TRBV3-2) with TRBJ1-1; D remains unclear. CDR3 length equals 13 residues. Germline CDR1 reads LGHDT; CDR2 reads YNNKEL (reference sequence). The germline V and J ends were trimmed by 2 bases and 5 bases, with 9 bases remaining between them. The CDR3 DNA reads TGTGCCAGCAGCCAACCGATAGGGACTGAAGCTTTCTTT. This gives the protein CASSQPIGTEAFF.

In its sample, this clone was seen a few times. The chain carries TRBV4-1 and TRBJ2-7; D is possibly TRBD1 or TRBD2 (5 bases each). Germline CDR1 and CDR2: MGHRA and YSYEKL. Trimming took off 1 base at V and 5 bases at J, with 12 bases between the two ends. The CDR3 totals 14 residues. CDR3 loop: CASSQVSGGDEQYF. The CDR3 DNA is TGCGCCAGCAGCCAAGTTAGTGGGGGAGACGAGCAGTACTTC.

The sample holds one count of this clone. The chain couples TRBV6-5 to TRBJ2-7; D might be TRBD2 (6 bases). V was shortened by 10 bases and J by 2 bases, with 15 bases between the two germline ends. This CDR3 has 13 amino acids. Germline V gene data show CDR1 as MNHEY and CDR2 as SVGAGI. The CDR3 DNA sequence: TGTGCCACTAGAGGGACTCCTACCTACGAGCAGTACTTC. This gives the protein CATRGTPTYEQYF.

The chain is built from TRBV7-8 and TRBJ2-1; 12 bases line up with TRBD2. V was clipped by 6 bases and J by 0 bases; unmatched bases: 6. The V gene's germline CDR1 is SGHVS and CDR2 FQNEAQ. The CDR3 runs 17 residues. The DNA of the CDR3 is TGTGCCAGCAGGACTAGCGGGGGCCCCGGCTCCTACAATGAGCAGTTCTTC. It yields the protein CASRTSGGPGSYNEQFF.

The chain combines TRBV7-2 with TRBJ1-2, with D maybe TRBD1 (5 bases). The CDR3 is 15 amino acids. Germline V lookup: CDR1 SGHTA, CDR2 FQGNSA. The ends were cut back, 3 bases at V and 1 base at J, with 12 bases in the middle. DNA of the CDR3: TGTGCCAGCAGCTTCCCCGGTAGGGGTAACTATGGCTACACCTTC. Translation gives CASSFPGRGNYGYTF.

This sequence joins TRBV6-2 or TRBV6-3 and TRBJ2-6; D is perhaps TRBD2 (5 bases). Germline V gene sequence: CDR1 MNHEY, CDR2 SVGEGT. CDR3 length: 20 amino acids. V lost 1 base and J lost 0, with 19 bases in between. Written as DNA, the CDR3 is TGTGCCAGCAGTTACTGGTTTGGCGGGCCCCGCCCCTCTGGGGCCAACGTCCTGACTTTC. Translated, it gives CASSYWFGGPRPSGANVLTF.

V and J are TRBV18 and TRBJ1-1; 9 nucleotides match TRBD1. This CDR3 region has 15 residues. V lost 0 bases, J lost 3 bases, and 2 bases stayed unmatched. The V gene's germline CDR1 is KGHSH and CDR2 LQKENI. The CDR3, as DNA: TGTGCCAGCTCACCACCGACAGGGGGATACACTGAAGCTTTCTTT. Amino acids: CASSPPTGGYTEAFF.

The chain couples TRBV6-5 to TRBJ1-2, with a tentative D call TRBD1 (5 bases). Trimming took off 6 bases at V and 8 bases at J, with 22 bases between the two ends. Germline V gene lookup returns CDR1 MNHEY and CDR2 SVGAGI. CDR3 length: 15 amino acids. DNA for the CDR3: TGTGCCAGCAGCCGCACGGGGGTCGGATTGCAGGGCTACACCTTC. It translates to CASSRTGVGLQGYTF.

This chain links TRBV4-1 with TRBJ1-3, with D unresolved. The CDR3 covers 13 residues. Germline V lookup: CDR1 MGHRA, CDR2 YSYEKL. V gave up 4 bases and J gave up 0 bases, with 4 bases separating them. Here the CDR3 DNA reads TGCGCCAGCAGCCTACGCTCTGGAAACACCATATATTTT. Translation: CASSLRSGNTIYF.

This clone appeared a few times. CDR3 nucleotides: TGTGCCAGCAGCTCGGGAGGGTACTATGGCTACACCTTC. Its protein product is CASSSGGYYGYTF. The genes are TRBV11-3 and TRBJ1-2; D is ambiguous. Trimming cost V 4 bases and J 3 bases, with 9 bases left between them. The germline CDR1 and CDR2 sequences are SGHNT and YENEEA. The CDR3 has 13 residues.

V is TRBV7-9 and J is TRBJ2-3, with D possibly matching TRBD2 (5 bases). This CDR3 is 12 amino acids long. Trimming left V 11 bases short and J 6 bases short, with 15 bases between. From germline, CDR1 is SEHNR and CDR2 FQNEAQ (reference sequence). The CDR3 region is CAGGRSDDTQYF. The CDR3 nucleotides are TGTGCCGGAGGAAGAAGCGATGATACGCAGTATTTT.

The chain joins TRBV5-4 to TRBJ1-2, with 7 bases aligning to TRBD1. This CDR3 spans 14 amino acids. Trimming cost V 4 bases and J 7 bases; bases outside gene matches: 10. Germline CDR1 is SGHNT and CDR2 is YYREEE (reference sequence). CDR3 loop: CASSLQQGLGGYTF. CDR3 nucleotides: TGTGCCAGCAGCCTACAACAGGGGTTAGGTGGCTACACCTTC.

This clone came up a few times. This chain uses TRBV5-1 with TRBJ2-2; TRBD1 matches 11 bases. CDR3 length equals 15 residues. The ends lost 4 bases at V and 6 bases at J; junction bases unmatched: 5. Looked up from germline, CDR1 is SGHRS and CDR2 is YFSETQ. DNA for the CDR3: TGCGCCAGCAGCACTGGACAGGGGGCCCCCGGGGAGCTGTTTTTT. It codes for CASSTGQGAPGELFF.

The chain uses TRBV5-1 and TRBJ2-3; D remains ambiguous. The V and J ends lost 3 bases and 0 bases respectively, with 11 bases between them. CDR1 and CDR2 from the germline V gene are SGHRS and YFSETQ. The CDR3 extends over 15 amino acids. The CDR3 here is CASSSTQKSTDTQYF. The DNA for the CDR3 is TGCGCCAGCAGCTCGACACAAAAAAGCACAGATACGCAGTATTTT. Drawing the rest from reference TRBV5-1 and TRBJ2-3, the complete variable domain is KAGVTQTPRYLIKTRGQQVTLSCSPISGHRSVSWYQQTPGQGLQFLFEYFSETQRNKGNFPGRFSGRQFSNSRSEMNVSTLELGDSALYLCASSSTQKSTDTQYFGPGTRLTVL.

This chain uses TRBV18 with TRBJ1-3; D remains unclear. Between the trimmed V and J ends, which lost 4 bases and 0 bases, there was a span of 10 bases. This CDR3 region has 15 residues. Germline CDR1 reads KGHSH; CDR2 reads LQKENI. CDR3 DNA: TGTGCCAGCTCACTCGGCGAAAGCTCTGGAAACACCATATATTTT. Its protein is CASSLGESSGNTIYF. The whole variable domain, filled in from reference TRBV18 and TRBJ1-3, reads NAGVMQNPRHLVRRRGQEARLRCSPMKGHSHVYWYRQLPEEGLKFMVYLQKENIIDESGMPKERFSAEFPKEGPSILRIQQVVRGDSAAYFCASSLGESSGNTIYFGEGSWLTVV.

This clone was counted between two and nine times. The J gene is TRBJ2-5, the V gene TRBV29-1; possible D gene TRBD2, 5 bases. The CDR3 loop spans 13 amino acids. V dropped 4 bases and J dropped 3 bases, with 12 bases sitting between them. The germline V gene encodes CDR1 SQVTM and CDR2 ANQGSEA. In nucleotides, the CDR3 is TGCAGCGTTGGCGGGCCGGCGGAAGAGACCCAGTACTTC. This sequence encodes CSVGGPAEETQYF.

This CDR3 is CASSLGTGNYEQYF. Written as DNA, the CDR3 is TGTGCCAGCAGCCTAGGGACGGGAAACTACGAGCAGTACTTC. V is TRBV7-3 and J is TRBJ2-7, with D possibly being TRBD1 or TRBD2 (5 bases each). Trimming stripped 5 bases from V and 3 bases from J, with 14 bases between. CDR1 and CDR2 (germline): SGHTA, FQGTGA. CDR3 length: 14 amino acids.

CDR3 region: CASSDAGNPAVNEQFF. The CDR3 nucleotides are TGTGCCAGCAGCGACGCAGGGAACCCGGCTGTTAATGAGCAGTTCTTC. The chain employs TRBV7-6 and TRBJ2-1, with D perhaps matching TRBD1 (5 bases). This CDR3 is 16 amino acids long. The V gene lost 5 bases and the J gene lost 7 bases, with 21 bases spanning the gap. Germline CDR1 SGHVS, CDR2 FNYEAQ.

The chain recombines TRBV29-1 with TRBJ1-1; 11 positions match TRBD1. The CDR3 contains 14 residues. Germline lookup yields CDR1 SQVTM and CDR2 ANQGSEA. The ends lost 7 bases at V and 4 bases at J; junction bases unmatched: 8. The CDR3 DNA sequence: TGCAGCGGTGGACAGGGGGCCCTGGGCACTGAAGCTTTCTTT. Translation gives CSGGQGALGTEAFF.

This chain joins TRBV27 and TRBJ2-2; D ambiguous. This CDR3 has 13 residues. CDR1 is MNHEY and CDR2 is SMNVEV in the germline V gene (reference sequence). Deletions cut 5 bases from V and 6 bases from J, with 10 bases between. The CDR3 region has the DNA TGTGCCAGCAGTCCTTGGACCGCCGGGGAGCTGTTTTTT. Protein: CASSPWTAGELFF.

The chain recombines TRBV5-6 with TRBJ2-7; 7 bases agree with TRBD1. The CDR3 runs 16 residues. Germline V CDR1 and CDR2: SGHDT, YYEEEE. Germline trimming cut 1 base from V and 2 bases from J; bases unmatched to any gene: 9. CDR3 in DNA: TGTGCCAGCAGCTTGCCGTTCCGGACAGGCCCCTACGAGCAGTACTTC. Its protein is CASSLPFRTGPYEQYF.